Presented here are 10 T cell receptor beta chains from one specimen sequenced in a study of molecular identifiers for immune sequencing clone quantification. TCRdb reprocessed the PCR reads with MiXCR, giving one entry per CDR3 protein. Of about 98,000 distinct CDR3 sequences listed, under 40% were seen once; the top ten hold roughly 9.3%. The sample taken for sequencing was naive CD8+ T cells from blood, with Jurkat cell RNA spiked in. The subset is: FACS-sorted CD8+CD4-CCR7+CD45RA+ naive T cells. The receptors originated from a human donor in good health. Some libraries in this study had Jurkat cell RNA spiked in.

This clonotype was observed a handful of times. The chain employs TRBV6-1 and TRBJ1-1, with no clear D. The germline V gene has CDR1 MNHNS and CDR2 SASEGT. Deletions cut 10 bases from V and 5 bases from J, with 11 bases between. CDR3 length: 11 amino acids. DNA of the CDR3: TGTGCCACACCTCAGTGGACTGAAGCTTTCTTT. This sequence encodes CATPQWTEAFF.

As regards this clonotype: This may come from a read error, since a much larger clone is one base off. The chain recombines TRBV7-9 with TRBJ2-3, with D tentatively TRBD2 (6 bases). The CDR3 extends over 14 amino acids. Germline V gene lookup returns CDR1 SEHNR and CDR2 FQNEAQ (reference sequence). Trimming removed 5 bases at V and 3 bases at J, with 12 bases between. The CDR3: CASSHGGGTDTQYF. The CDR3 DNA reads TGTGCCAGCAGCCACGGCGGAGGGACAGATACGCAGTATTTT.

About this clonotype itself: At one boundary the junction diverges from the germline segment, which might be a read error. This rearrangement joins TRBV6-2 or TRBV6-3 to TRBJ2-3; D unclear. Germline V gene sequence: CDR1 MNHEY, CDR2 SVGEGT. The CDR3 has 14 amino acids. The CDR3 region is CASTDLHNTATQYF. CDR3 coding DNA: TGTGCCAGCACCGATCTACACAACACAGCTACGCAGTATTTT.

The rearrangement joins TRBV2 to TRBJ2-1; 16 bases are shared with TRBD2. The germline CDR1 and CDR2 sequences are SNHLY and FYNNEI. The J segment lost 4 bases and the V segment lost 9 bases, leaving 12 bases of the junction unmatched. The CDR3 runs to 18 residues. This CDR3 reads CARRPGLAGGPRYNEQFF. DNA for the CDR3: TGTGCCAGACGACCGGGACTAGCGGGAGGGCCGAGATACAATGAGCAGTTCTTC.

V and J are TRBV27 and TRBJ2-3; 11 bases match TRBD2. Germline-derived CDR1 and CDR2 are MNHEY and SMNVEV (reference sequence). The V and J ends lost 0 bases and 6 bases, in that order; junction bases with no gene match: 5. This CDR3 has 16 amino acids. CDR3 sequence (DNA): TGTGCCAGCAGTTTATCATCTAGCGGGAGGACGGATACGCAGTATTTT. Its protein product is CASSLSSSGRTDTQYF.

A word on this clonotype: This could be a read error, since a much larger clone is one nucleotide away. The CDR3 here is CATEPTVWANVLAF. CDR3 in DNA: TGTGCCACGGAACCGACCGTCTGGGCCAACGTCCTGGCTTTC. The chain couples TRBV19 to TRBJ2-6, with D unresolved. Germline values: CDR1 LNHDA, CDR2 SQIVND (reference sequence). The CDR3 extends over 14 amino acids. The variable domain in full, with the rest retrieved from reference TRBV19 and TRBJ2-6, is DGGITQSPKYLFRKEGQNVTLSCEQNLNHDAMYWYRQDPGQGLRLIYYSQIVNDFQKGDIAEGYSVSREKKESFPLTVTSAQKNPTAFYLCATEPTVWANVLAFGAGSRLTVL.

The chain combines TRBV15 with TRBJ1-5; D is unclear. Germline CDR1 is LNHNV and CDR2 is YYDKDF (reference sequence). The germline V and J ends were trimmed by 1 base and 0 bases, with 10 bases remaining between them. The CDR3 spans 16 residues. The CDR3 sequence is CATSRGLSGSNQPQHF. In nucleotides, the CDR3 is TGTGCCACCAGCAGAGGGTTATCAGGTAGCAATCAGCCCCAGCATTTT.

This clonotype was recorded only once. One base away lies a much larger clone, so this may be a sequencing read error. This CDR3 fails to terminate in the conserved phenylalanine or tryptophan, so it likely reflects a read error. J is TRBJ2-7 and V is TRBV12-3 or TRBV12-4, with 10 bases matching TRBD2. With V trimmed by 7 bases and J by 2 bases, 8 bases remained unmatched. The CDR3 extends over 15 amino acids. In DNA form, the CDR3 reads TGTGCCAGCACGGAACTAGCGGGATTCCCCTACGAGCAGTACATC. This gives the protein CASTELAGFPYEQYI.

In this sample, this clonotype turned up a few times. The J gene is TRBJ2-1, the V gene TRBV4-3; TRBD2 aligns across 7 bases. CDR1 and CDR2 from the germline V gene are LGHNA and YSLEER. With V trimmed by 4 bases and J by 7 bases, 4 bases remained unmatched. The CDR3 is 13 amino acids. Written as DNA, the CDR3 is TGCGCCAGCAGCCGAGGACTAGGGAATGAGCAGTTCTTC. The encoded protein is CASSRGLGNEQFF.

As to this clonotype: The junction does not match germline at one end; this may be a read error. The genes are TRBV6-5 and TRBJ1-4; maybe TRBD1 (5 bases). This CDR3 region has 16 residues. The V gene's germline CDR1 is MNHEY and CDR2 SVGAGI. The CDR3, as DNA: TGTGCCAGCAGTGGGGGTCGGCTCAAAGATAAAGAAAATCTGTTTTTT. Amino acids: CASSGGRLKDKENLFF.